This TCR beta chain was sequenced during a study of response to subunit inactivated influenza vaccine. One entry per CDR3 protein results from TCRdb running MiXCR on the RT-PCR reads. This table holds about 780,000 distinct CDR3 sequences, around 18% found once. In this sample, this clonotype turned up a few times. Germline V gene lookup returns CDR1 SGHNT and CDR2 YYREEE (reference sequence). After removal of 3 bases from V and 4 bases from J, the junction contained 6 bases not matched to a gene. This CDR3 comprises 15 residues. The specimen was PBMCs from blood, collected about 5 days after vaccination. The gene calls are TRBV5-4 and TRBJ2-5, with 10 bases identical to TRBD1. The sequence derives from a man over 45 who received an inactivated influenza vaccine. DNA for the CDR3: TGTGCCAGCAGCTCGGGACAGGGGTTGAGAGAGACCCAGTACTTC. It is translated as CASSSGQGLRETQYF.